The clone carrying this T cell receptor (beta chain) came up many times. As yet, its antigen is unknown. The data derive from a study of Graves' ophthalmopathy and Graves' hyperthyroidism. General study results and limits: Most expanded clonotypes in thyroid above 0.001 frequency also showed up in blood.

The authors amplified TCR beta CDR3 regions, and they did so from RNA transcripts for repertoire sequencing. HTBI-primed first-round RT-PCR preceded second-round multiplex PCR. In TCRdb, the multiplex PCR reads were re-called with MiXCR into one record per CDR3 protein. In the table there are 500,000 to 700,000 distinct CDR3 sequences, about 20% of which are singletons. Input material: peripheral blood. The clonotype was recovered from a woman aged 18-29 years with stable Graves' hyperthyroidism. Some clones in this sample may be carry-over from other donors' samples.

The DNA for the CDR3 is TGTGCCAGCAGTGTTGAGGGACCCTATAATTCACCCCTCCACTTT. This codes for CASSVEGPYNSPLHF. The V gene is TRBV2, the J gene TRBJ1-6; TRBD1 might be the D (5 bases). The germline CDR1 and CDR2 sequences are SNHLY and FYNNEI. CDR3 length: 15 residues. V was cut by 4 bases and J by 2 bases, with 9 bases left in between.